These 28 T cell receptor beta chains were all obtained from the same sample, sequenced in a study of blood T cell repertoires in COVID-19. The assay was immunoSEQ multiplex PCR, and TCRdb's table has in-frame clones only and misses some. Among fewer than 70,000 clones, about 81% were seen once, and the ten largest hold roughly an eighth. Material: peripheral blood. The origin of the receptors is a human donor in a cohort sampled during active COVID-19.

V gene TRBV27 combines with J gene TRBJ2-7; 10 bases are a match to TRBD2. Germline lookup yields CDR1 MNHEY and CDR2 SMNVEV (reference sequence). J gave up 2 bases and V 6 bases, and 4 bases lay outside the gene matches. The CDR3 contains 14 residues. CDR3 nucleotides: TGTGCCAGCAGACTAGCGGGGATAACCTACGAGCAGTACTTC. It yields the protein CASRLAGITYEQYF.

V usage is TRBV7-3 and J usage is TRBJ2-7, with TRBD1 matching 12 bases. After removal of 2 bases from V and 0 bases from J, the junction contained 5 bases not matched to a gene. Germline CDR1 reads SGHTA; CDR2 reads FQGTGA. The CDR3 is 17 residues long. The CDR3 loop is CASSLGTGGMNSYEQYF. CDR3 DNA sequence: TGTGCCAGCAGCTTAGGGACAGGGGGCATGAACTCCTACGAGCAGTACTTC.

This sequence joins TRBV13 and TRBJ1-1, with D tentatively TRBD1 (6 bases). CDR3 length: 12 amino acids. With 10 bases removed from V and 7 bases from J, the gap between germline ends came to 16 bases. Germline values: CDR1 PRHDT, CDR2 FYEKMQ (reference sequence). The CDR3 DNA is TGTGCCATCCTACAGGGTTTGGGTGAAGCTTTCTTT. Its protein is CAILQGLGEAFF.

The chain combines TRBV7-2 with TRBJ2-5, with D possibly matching TRBD2 (5 bases). The CDR3 runs 13 residues. Trimming took 3 bases from V and 4 from J, leaving 9 bases between them. From germline, CDR1 is SGHTA and CDR2 FQGNSA. The CDR3 DNA follows: TGTGCCAGCAGCTTCCGAGCGGTAGAGACCCAGTACTTC. This translates into CASSFRAVETQYF.

The genes are TRBV6-2 or TRBV6-3 and TRBJ2-7; possibly TRBD1 for D (6 bases). Per the germline V gene, CDR1 is MNHEY and CDR2 is SVGEGT. The CDR3 runs to 12 residues. V was shortened by 6 bases and J by 6 bases, with 12 bases between the two germline ends. This CDR3 is CASSSTGSEQYF. DNA of the CDR3: TGTGCCAGCAGCTCTACAGGGTCCGAGCAGTACTTC.

The gene calls are TRBV28 and TRBJ1-5, with D perhaps matching TRBD1 (5 bases). CDR3 length: 16 residues. Germline V lookup: CDR1 MDHEN, CDR2 SYDVKM. V gave up 5 bases and J gave up 2 bases, with 16 bases separating them. The CDR3 spells CASSRRRGGGNQPQHF. The CDR3, as DNA: TGTGCCAGCAGTCGACGCCGGGGGGGAGGCAATCAGCCCCAGCATTTT.

V and J are TRBV4-2 and TRBJ2-3, with 13 bases that match TRBD2. The CDR3 is 16 amino acids. After removal of 4 bases from V and 4 bases from J, the junction contained 5 bases not matched to a gene. Germline CDR1 is LGHNA and CDR2 is YNFKEQ. The CDR3 coding sequence is TGTGCCAGCAGCCGTCTCACTAGCGGGGGGGCAGATACGCAGTATTTT. Translating it yields CASSRLTSGGADTQYF.

This clone was counted a few times. This chain joins TRBV9 and TRBJ1-5, with TRBD1 matching over 8 bases. The germline V gene encodes CDR1 SGDLS and CDR2 YYNGEE. V lost 3 bases and J lost 7; bases outside the gene matches: 3. This CDR3 comprises 13 residues. CDR3 in amino acids: CASSDGTGQPQHF. As DNA, the CDR3 is TGTGCCAGCAGCGACGGGACAGGCCAGCCCCAGCATTTT.

This clone was seen a few times. The gene calls are TRBV10-3 and TRBJ1-1; 7 nucleotides match TRBD1. The CDR3 covers 19 residues. V was pared by 9 bases and J by 1 base, with 23 bases of the junction left unmatched. Germline V gene sequence: CDR1 ENHRY, CDR2 SYGVKD. The CDR3 here is CAIRQGMRTLGFQNTEAFF. The CDR3 nucleotides read TGTGCCATTAGACAGGGAATGCGGACCCTGGGGTTCCAGAACACTGAAGCTTTCTTT.

V is TRBV19 and J is TRBJ2-1; no firm D call. Trimming took 0 bases from V and 0 from J, leaving 9 bases between them. Germline values: CDR1 LNHDA, CDR2 SQIVND (reference sequence). The CDR3 has 16 amino acids. This CDR3 is CASSIDSRSSYNEQFF. The CDR3 DNA reads as TGTGCCAGTAGTATAGATTCGCGAAGCTCCTACAATGAGCAGTTCTTC.

This clone was seen just once. This sequence joins TRBV4-2 and TRBJ2-3; a possible D gene is TRBD1 (7 bases). Trimming shortened V by 4 bases and J by 5 bases, and 13 bases separated the two germline ends. CDR3 length equals 14 residues. Looked up from germline, CDR1 is LGHNA and CDR2 is YNFKEQ. For the CDR3, the DNA is TGTGCCAGCAGCCCAGGAGGGGACAGAGATACGCAGTATTTT. Translated, it gives CASSPGGDRDTQYF.

The chain employs TRBV5-8 and TRBJ1-1; 7 nucleotides align to TRBD1. The germline V gene has CDR1 SGHTS and CDR2 YDEGEE. CDR3 length equals 15 residues. Losses at the gene ends were 4 bases for V and 1 base for J; bases not matched to a gene: 7. CDR3 nucleotides: TGTGCCAGCAGCGACCCACAGGGGAGGAACACTGAAGCTTTCTTT. Protein: CASSDPQGRNTEAFF.

The chain couples TRBV11-2 to TRBJ2-7, with D unclear. Germline CDR1 and CDR2: SGHAT and FQNNGV. The CDR3 sequence is 14 residues long. V gave up 1 base and J gave up 1 base, with 8 bases separating them. The CDR3 loop is CASSLGLVSYEQYF. CDR3 nucleotide sequence: TGTGCCAGCAGCTTAGGGCTGGTTTCCTACGAGCAGTACTTC.

The chain recombines TRBV9 with TRBJ2-1; 9 bases are a match to TRBD2. Germline V lookup: CDR1 SGDLS, CDR2 YYNGEE. V lost 4 bases to trimming and J lost 6 bases; unmatched junction nucleotides: 8. CDR3 length: 15 residues. CDR3 sequence: CASSSSAGGINEQFF. CDR3 coding DNA: TGTGCCAGCAGCTCGTCGGCGGGAGGGATCAATGAGCAGTTCTTC.

The chain carries TRBV25-1 and TRBJ2-2, with D perhaps matching TRBD2 (7 bases). Trimming removed 2 bases from V and 6 bases from J, with 10 bases in between. The V gene's germline CDR1 is MGHDK and CDR2 SYGVNS. This CDR3 has 14 amino acids. In nucleotides, the CDR3 is TGTGCCAGCAGTGAACAGGGGAGGGCCGGGGAGCTGTTTTTT. Its translation: CASSEQGRAGELFF.

The rearrangement links TRBV6-5 to TRBJ1-2; no firm D call. Germline CDR1 reads MNHEY; CDR2 reads SVGAGI. The CDR3 spans 13 residues. V was clipped by 6 bases and J by 8 bases, with 16 bases between them. CDR3 residues: CASSRGLDGGYTF. The CDR3 DNA reads TGTGCCAGCAGCCGCGGCCTGGATGGAGGCTACACCTTC.

The gene calls are TRBV29-1 and TRBJ2-7; tentative D call: TRBD2 (5 bases). Between the trimmed V and J ends, which lost 3 bases and 1 base, there was a span of 19 bases. Germline V CDR1 and CDR2: SQVTM, ANQGSEA. The CDR3 sequence is 16 residues long. The CDR3 nucleotides read TGCAGCGTTGAGGCCACCGGCCTTTGGACTTCCTACGAGCAGTACTTC. Translating it yields CSVEATGLWTSYEQYF.

The J gene is TRBJ1-1, the V gene TRBV4-1, with D perhaps TRBD1 (5 bases). The V end lost 1 base, the J end lost 1 base, and 10 bases lay between the germline ends. Germline V CDR1 and CDR2: MGHRA, YSYEKL. This CDR3 contains 15 residues. The CDR3 spells CASSQGGGGNTEAFF. CDR3 DNA: TGCGCCAGCAGCCAAGGGGGGGGAGGGAACACTGAAGCTTTCTTT.

The CDR3 DNA reads as TGCGCCAGCAGCCAAGGACAGACCTATGGCTACACCTTC. It encodes CASSQGQTYGYTF. V usage is TRBV4-3 and J usage is TRBJ1-2; the D gene is possibly TRBD1 (5 bases). The CDR3 spans 13 residues. CDR1 is LGHNA, CDR2 YSLEER, per germline. The V gene lost 1 base and the J gene lost 4 bases, with 7 bases spanning the gap.

The chain's CDR3 is CASSQVYPVAEQFF. The CDR3 DNA follows: TGTGCCAGCAGCCAAGTTTACCCCGTGGCTGAGCAGTTCTTC. The rearrangement links TRBV3-1 (or the pseudogene TRBV3-2) to TRBJ2-1; D is ambiguous. The CDR3 has 14 residues. Trimming removed 1 base at V and 9 bases at J, with 13 bases between. Germline CDR1 and CDR2: LGHDT and YNNKEL (reference sequence).

This chain joins TRBV7-3 and TRBJ1-2, with TRBD1 matching 9 bases. Germline V gene sequence: CDR1 SGHTA, CDR2 FQGTGA. The V gene end was trimmed by 10 bases and the J gene end by 7 bases; junction bases not matched to a gene: 13. The CDR3 extends over 14 amino acids. CDR3 DNA: TGTGCCACCCGAGACCTGACAGGGGGTGGTGGCTACACCTTC. Encoded protein: CATRDLTGGGGYTF.

This chain joins TRBV5-1 and TRBJ2-1; the match to TRBD2 covers 14 bases. From germline, CDR1 is SGHRS and CDR2 YFSETQ. V gave up 4 bases and J gave up 6 bases; unmatched junction bases: 3. CDR3 length: 15 amino acids. This CDR3 reads CASSPGLAGVNEQFF. CDR3 nucleotide sequence: TGCGCCAGCAGCCCGGGACTAGCGGGGGTCAATGAGCAGTTCTTC.

This chain connects TRBV13 to TRBJ2-1, with 10 bases fitting TRBD2. V dropped 2 bases and J dropped 9; count of bases not matched to a gene: 4. The germline V gene encodes CDR1 PRHDT and CDR2 FYEKMQ (reference sequence). The CDR3 has 14 amino acids. The CDR3 sequence: CASSLQRGGGEQFF. The CDR3, as DNA: TGTGCCAGCAGCTTACAGCGGGGGGGAGGTGAGCAGTTCTTC. The whole variable domain, filled in from reference TRBV13 and TRBJ2-1, reads AAGVIQSPRHLIKEKRETATLKCYPIPRHDTVYWYQQGPGQDPQFLISFYEKMQSDKGSIPDRFSAQQFSDYHSELNMSSLELGDSALYFCASSLQRGGGEQFFGPGTRLTVL.

This chain uses TRBV11-2 with TRBJ2-7; 7 nucleotides align to TRBD2. The CDR3 extends over 15 amino acids. V shed 5 bases and J 4 bases; nucleotides not matched to a gene: 11. Germline V gene lookup returns CDR1 SGHAT and CDR2 FQNNGV. The CDR3 loop is CASSPESSGLYEQYF. CDR3 sequence (DNA): TGTGCCAGCAGCCCCGAGTCTAGCGGACTTTACGAGCAGTACTTC.

The J gene is TRBJ2-7, the V gene TRBV15, with 8 bases identical to TRBD1. Germline values: CDR1 LNHNV, CDR2 YYDKDF (reference sequence). V was clipped by 5 bases and J by 0 bases; unmatched bases: 6. The CDR3 is 15 amino acids. The CDR3 loop is CATSFDRGLSYEQYF. Written as DNA, the CDR3 is TGTGCCACCAGCTTCGACAGGGGACTCTCCTACGAGCAGTACTTC.

The genes are TRBV6-5 and TRBJ1-4, with 8 bases aligning to TRBD1. CDR1 and CDR2 (germline): MNHEY, SVGAGI. J lost 5 bases, V lost 4 bases, and 3 bases had no gene match. There are 14 residues in the CDR3. The CDR3 nucleotides read TGTGCCAGCAGTTCACAGGGGGGGAATGAAAAACTGTTTTTT. Translated: CASSSQGGNEKLFF.

The chain carries TRBV29-1 and TRBJ2-5; TRBD1 is a possible D gene (6 bases). CDR3 length: 12 amino acids. CDR1 and CDR2 (germline): SQVTM, ANQGSEA. Trimming shortened V by 8 bases and J by 2 bases, and 12 bases separated the two germline ends. Here the CDR3 reads CSSNREQETQYF. The CDR3 nucleotides read TGCAGCTCAAACAGGGAGCAAGAGACCCAGTACTTC.

The V gene is TRBV27, the J gene TRBJ1-1; D uncertain. Between the trimmed V and J ends, which lost 2 bases and 1 base, there was a span of 5 bases. The germline V gene has CDR1 MNHEY and CDR2 SMNVEV (reference sequence). The CDR3 totals 13 residues. CDR3 amino acids: CASSLPGNTEAFF. CDR3 bases: TGTGCCAGCAGTTTACCCGGGAACACTGAAGCTTTCTTT.